Given below is one TCR beta chain in context. Its antigen remains unidentified. The data stem from a study of T-cell memory formation after mild COVID-19. Study summary: The two donors had largely donor-specific TCR clusters. Study conclusions and caveats: Clones that shrank (day 15 to 85) were balanced CD4/CD8, whereas later expanders leaned CD4+. Mainly in CM and EM were contracting CD4+ clones; CD8+ were in EMRA.

The germline V and J ends were trimmed by 0 bases and 10 bases, with 4 bases remaining between them. There are 11 residues in the CDR3. Sample barcodes and UMIs were carried by the TCR alpha and TCR beta cDNA libraries that 5'RACE generated with constant-segment primers. MiXCR was run by TCRdb on the 5' RACE reads, yielding one entry per CDR3 protein. The sample has around 370,000 distinct CDR3 sequences; over 20% are singletons. The material sequenced was PBMCs or a T cell subset sorted from them (not recorded which). V gene TRBV12-3 or TRBV12-4 combines with J gene TRBJ2-1; D uncertain. This sequence was found in an adult woman who had mild COVID-19 (a few samples of this study predate the infection). Cell type and time point are not known. The CDR3 reads CASSLAEEQFF. The CDR3 bases are TGTGCCAGCAGTTTAGCGGAAGAGCAGTTCTTC.